This T cell receptor (beta chain) was retrieved from a study of brain T cells in children with intractable seizures. Time point here: blood from clinic visit 5 months post-surgery; TSC patient then seizure free. At least one anti-epileptic drug was given before surgery. In regard to this clone: Its antigen is currently unknown.

Points from the study as a whole: Viral specificity was inferred only from CDR3 similarity; HCMV serostatus was unknown.

Germline-derived CDR1 and CDR2 are SGDLS and YYNGEE. This CDR3 is 14 amino acids long. Between the trimmed V and J ends, which lost 0 bases and 10 bases, there was a span of 13 bases. Assay: immunoSEQ multiplex PCR; the TCRdb copy retains only in-frame clones and omits some. The sample includes 340,000 or so clones, about 94% of them seen just once. This specimen consisted of peripheral blood, obtained less than 6 months after surgery. This sequence originates from a boy under two years old with tuberous sclerosis and intractable seizures. The chain is built from TRBV9 and TRBJ2-2; tentatively, D is TRBD1 or TRBD2 (5 bases each). CDR3 loop: CASSVVPGTSELFF. For the CDR3, the DNA is TGTGCCAGCAGCGTAGTCCCGGGGACCTCGGAGCTGTTTTTT. The variable domain in full, with the rest retrieved from reference TRBV9 and TRBJ2-2, is DSGVTQTPKHLITATGQRVTLRCSPRSGDLSVYWYQQSLDQGLQFLIQYYNGEERAKGNILERFSAQQFPDLHSELNLSSLELGDSALYFCASSVVPGTSELFFGEGSRLTVL.